This T cell receptor (beta chain) derives from a study of shared clonotypes between healthy human individuals. As to this clone: The antigen is unknown.

The deep-level immunoSEQ assay was used. Several immunoSEQ plates held equal portions of the genomic DNA taken from each subset. The table came from immunoSEQ multiplex PCR; TCRdb's copy has only in-frame clones and leaves some out. The repertoire holds approximately 980,000 clones, about three quarters seen once, with about 1.5% in the top ten. The study, taken as a whole, reports: Several donors had approximately 4.6% of their naive CD4 clonotypes in common.

CDR3 length: 13 amino acids. Per germline, CDR1 LNHDA and CDR2 SQIVND (reference sequence). Trimming pared 4 bases from V and 6 bases from J, leaving 12 bases between. What was sequenced was memory CD4+ T cells sorted from blood. Sample subset: CD45RA-negative fraction. The sequence came from a man aged 18 to 35 in good health. The rearrangement uses TRBV19 and TRBJ2-5, with D unclear. The chain's CDR3 is CASSTIPGQTQYF. The CDR3 bases are TGTGCCAGTAGTACCATTCCCGGACAGACCCAGTACTTC.